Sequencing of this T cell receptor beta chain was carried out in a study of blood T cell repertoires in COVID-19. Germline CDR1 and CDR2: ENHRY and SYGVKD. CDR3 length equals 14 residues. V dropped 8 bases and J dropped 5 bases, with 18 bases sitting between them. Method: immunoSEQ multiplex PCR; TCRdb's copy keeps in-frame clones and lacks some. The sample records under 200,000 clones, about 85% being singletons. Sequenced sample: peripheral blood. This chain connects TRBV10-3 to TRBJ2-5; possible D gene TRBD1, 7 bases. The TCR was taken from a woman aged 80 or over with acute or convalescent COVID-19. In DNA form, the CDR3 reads TGTGCCATCGCCCTAGGGGACAGCGGGGAGACCCAGTACTTC. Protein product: CAIALGDSGETQYF.